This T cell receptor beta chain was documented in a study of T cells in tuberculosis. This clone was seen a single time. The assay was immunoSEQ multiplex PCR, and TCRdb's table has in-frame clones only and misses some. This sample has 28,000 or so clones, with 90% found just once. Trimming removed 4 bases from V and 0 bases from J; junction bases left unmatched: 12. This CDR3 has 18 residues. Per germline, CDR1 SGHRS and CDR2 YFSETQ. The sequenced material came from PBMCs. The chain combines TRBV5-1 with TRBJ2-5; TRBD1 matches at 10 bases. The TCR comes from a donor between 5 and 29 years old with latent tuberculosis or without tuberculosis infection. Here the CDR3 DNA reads TGCGCCAGCAGCCTCCCCCCTCCGGGACAGGGGAACCAAGAGACCCAGTACTTC. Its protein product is CASSLPPPGQGNQETQYF.